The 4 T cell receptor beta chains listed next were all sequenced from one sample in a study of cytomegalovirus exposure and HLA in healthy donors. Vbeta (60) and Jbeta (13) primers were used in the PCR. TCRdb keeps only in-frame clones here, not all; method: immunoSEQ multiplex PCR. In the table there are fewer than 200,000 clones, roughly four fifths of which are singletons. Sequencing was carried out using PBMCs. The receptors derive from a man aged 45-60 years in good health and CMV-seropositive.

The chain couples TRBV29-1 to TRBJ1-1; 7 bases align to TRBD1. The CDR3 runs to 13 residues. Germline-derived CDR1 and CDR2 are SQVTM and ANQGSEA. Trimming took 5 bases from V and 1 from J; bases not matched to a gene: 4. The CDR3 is CSVTGQTNTEAFF. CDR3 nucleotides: TGCAGCGTTACGGGACAGACGAACACTGAAGCTTTCTTT.

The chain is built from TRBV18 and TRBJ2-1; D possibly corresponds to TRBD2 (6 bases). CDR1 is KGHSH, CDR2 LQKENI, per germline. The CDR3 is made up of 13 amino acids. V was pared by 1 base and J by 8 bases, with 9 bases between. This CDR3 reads CASSPREVDEQFF. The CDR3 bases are TGTGCCAGCTCACCACGGGAGGTCGATGAGCAGTTCTTC.

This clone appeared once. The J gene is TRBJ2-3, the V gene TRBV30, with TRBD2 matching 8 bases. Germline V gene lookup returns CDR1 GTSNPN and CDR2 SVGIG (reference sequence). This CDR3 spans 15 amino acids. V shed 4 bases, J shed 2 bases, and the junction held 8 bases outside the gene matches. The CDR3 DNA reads TGTGCCTGGAATAGAGCTAGCGGGTACACAGATACGCAGTATTTT. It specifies CAWNRASGYTDTQYF.

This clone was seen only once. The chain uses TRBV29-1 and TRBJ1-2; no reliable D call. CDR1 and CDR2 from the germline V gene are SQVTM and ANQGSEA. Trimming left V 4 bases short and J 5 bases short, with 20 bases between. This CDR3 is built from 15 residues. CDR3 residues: CSVGGGPGPGYGYTF. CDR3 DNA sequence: TGCAGCGTTGGGGGAGGACCAGGACCCGGGTATGGCTACACCTTC.